This is a list of T cell receptor beta chains from one sample in a study of blood T cell repertoires in COVID-19. Generated by immunoSEQ multiplex PCR, the TCRdb table keeps only in-frame clones and is missing some. The sample has some 270,000 clones; around 85% are singletons. The sample consisted of peripheral blood. These receptors originate from a woman in her 70s with acute or convalescent COVID-19. Both conserved end residues are part of each CDR3. Fields, in order: J gene, D gene, clone size, V gene, CDR3 DNA, CDR3 protein. The D gene is left open where the match is weak. Only some rows state a clone size, as once, few, many or a class for expanded clones.

J gene: TRBJ1-2
D gene: .
clone size: .
V gene: TRBV5-5
CDR3 DNA: TGTGCCAGCAGCTCGGGGGATTCCTATGGCTACACCTTC
CDR3 protein: CASSSGDSYGYTF

J gene: TRBJ1-5
D gene: .
clone size: .
V gene: TRBV19
CDR3 DNA: TGTGCCAGTAGTATGCGATCAGGGTTCCTTCAGCGTAGCAATCAGCCCCAGCATTTT
CDR3 protein: CASSMRSGFLQRSNQPQHF

J gene: TRBJ1-6
D gene: .
clone size: .
V gene: TRBV3-1/TRBV3-2
CDR3 DNA: TGTGCCAGCAGCCAAGTAGGGGATAATTCACCCCTCCACTTT
CDR3 protein: CASSQVGDNSPLHF

J gene: TRBJ1-1
D gene: .
clone size: .
V gene: TRBV7-2
CDR3 DNA: TGTGCCAGCAGCTTGCAGGGAACGGACACTGAAGCTTTCTTT
CDR3 protein: CASSLQGTDTEAFF

J gene: TRBJ1-1
D gene: .
clone size: once
V gene: TRBV6-2/TRBV6-3
CDR3 DNA: TGTGCCAGCAGTGCGGACAGTCCCCAATGGGGCACTGAAGCTTTCTTT
CDR3 protein: CASSADSPQWGTEAFF

J gene: TRBJ2-3
D gene: TRBD1
clone size: once
V gene: TRBV5-1
CDR3 DNA: TGCGCCAGCAGCGCCGGGACAGGGGGCACAGATACGCAGTATTTT
CDR3 protein: CASSAGTGGTDTQYF

J gene: TRBJ1-3
D gene: .
clone size: .
V gene: TRBV3-1/TRBV3-2
CDR3 DNA: TGTGCCAGCAGCCAGGCGGGAACTGGAAACACCATATATTTT
CDR3 protein: CASSQAGTGNTIYF

J gene: TRBJ2-6
D gene: .
clone size: once
V gene: TRBV4-1
CDR3 DNA: TGCGCCAGCAGCCAATACAGCACGTCTGGGGCCAACGTCCTGACTTTC
CDR3 protein: CASSQYSTSGANVLTF

J gene: TRBJ1-4
D gene: .
clone size: .
V gene: TRBV7-3
CDR3 DNA: TGTGCCAGCAGCTTAACTAACGGTGAAAAACTGTTTTTT
CDR3 protein: CASSLTNGEKLFF

J gene: TRBJ2-3
D gene: .
clone size: .
V gene: TRBV24-1
CDR3 DNA: TGTGCCACCAGTGATTTCAAGCAGGGGCAAGGCACAGATACGCAGTATTTT
CDR3 protein: CATSDFKQGQGTDTQYF

J gene: TRBJ2-5
D gene: TRBD2
clone size: once
V gene: TRBV14
CDR3 DNA: TGTGCCAGCAGCCAAGGAGGTAGCGGGGGGGAGACCCAGTACTTC
CDR3 protein: CASSQGGSGGETQYF

J gene: TRBJ2-3
D gene: .
clone size: once
V gene: TRBV3-1/TRBV3-2
CDR3 DNA: TGTGCCAGCAGCGGCAGAGGCGGCACAGATACGCAGTATTTT
CDR3 protein: CASSGRGGTDTQYF

J gene: TRBJ2-3
D gene: .
clone size: .
V gene: TRBV5-4
CDR3 DNA: TGTGCCAGCAGCTTGGGGCCTGCGGGGGCCTTAAGCACAGATACGCAGTATTTT
CDR3 protein: CASSLGPAGALSTDTQYF

J gene: TRBJ1-2
D gene: .
clone size: once
V gene: TRBV6-5
CDR3 DNA: TGTGCCAGCAGTTACTCCAGCCAGCGACCCGGCTACACCTTC
CDR3 protein: CASSYSSQRPGYTF

J gene: TRBJ1-1
D gene: TRBD1
clone size: .
V gene: TRBV5-1
CDR3 DNA: TGCGCCAGCAGCTCGACAGGGACTGAAGCTTTCTTT
CDR3 protein: CASSSTGTEAFF

J gene: TRBJ1-5
D gene: TRBD1
clone size: .
V gene: TRBV12-3/TRBV12-4
CDR3 DNA: TGTGCCAGCAGTCAGGGGGCGCAACAGCCCCAGCATTTT
CDR3 protein: CASSQGAQQPQHF

J gene: TRBJ2-6
D gene: .
clone size: .
V gene: TRBV5-1
CDR3 DNA: TGCGCCAGCAGCCTGGCTACTGGGGCCAACGTCCTGACTTTC
CDR3 protein: CASSLATGANVLTF

J gene: TRBJ2-7
D gene: .
clone size: .
V gene: TRBV10-1
CDR3 DNA: TGCGCCAGCAGTGAGTTAAGGGGCGAGCAGTACTTC
CDR3 protein: CASSELRGEQYF

J gene: TRBJ1-2
D gene: .
clone size: .
V gene: TRBV19
CDR3 DNA: TGTGCCAGTAGTATCGGGGTTATGGGAGGCTACACCTTC
CDR3 protein: CASSIGVMGGYTF

J gene: TRBJ2-7
D gene: TRBD2
clone size: .
V gene: TRBV11-2
CDR3 DNA: TGTGCCAGCAGCTGGGGGAGAGGGAGGGGAGGTGTGGCCCAGTACTTC
CDR3 protein: CASSWGRGRGGVAQYF

J gene: TRBJ2-7
D gene: TRBD2
clone size: .
V gene: TRBV10-3
CDR3 DNA: TGTGCCATCAAGAGCGGGGGGGCGGGCGAGCAGTACTTC
CDR3 protein: CAIKSGGAGEQYF

J gene: TRBJ2-7
D gene: TRBD1
clone size: .
V gene: TRBV6-5
CDR3 DNA: TGTGCCAGCAGAAGGACAGGGGTGTCCGAGCAGTACTTC
CDR3 protein: CASRRTGVSEQYF

J gene: TRBJ1-1
D gene: TRBD1
clone size: .
V gene: TRBV10-3
CDR3 DNA: TGTGCCATCGGGTCAGGGGGCATGGGGAACACTGAAGCTTTCTTT
CDR3 protein: CAIGSGGMGNTEAFF

J gene: TRBJ1-1
D gene: TRBD1
clone size: .
V gene: TRBV5-1
CDR3 DNA: TGCGCCAGCAGCTCACAGGGGGGGCGCACTGAAGCTTTCTTT
CDR3 protein: CASSSQGGRTEAFF

J gene: TRBJ1-1
D gene: .
clone size: .
V gene: TRBV3-1/TRBV3-2
CDR3 DNA: TGTGCCAGCAGCCAGCTGGGAGGGCTCACTGAAGCTTTCTTT
CDR3 protein: CASSQLGGLTEAFF

J gene: TRBJ1-2
D gene: TRBD1
clone size: few
V gene: TRBV5-6
CDR3 DNA: TGTGCCAGCAGGCGGGACGCCACCTCAGGGGGCTATGGCTACACCTTC
CDR3 protein: CASRRDATSGGYGYTF

J gene: TRBJ2-5
D gene: TRBD2
clone size: .
V gene: TRBV30
CDR3 DNA: TGTGCCTGGAGTTACGGACTAGCGGGGGGGCCAGAGACCCAGTACTTC
CDR3 protein: CAWSYGLAGGPETQYF

J gene: TRBJ2-5
D gene: TRBD2
clone size: .
V gene: TRBV7-9
CDR3 DNA: TGTGCCAGCAGCTTCGGGGGGGTGGAGACCCAGTACTTC
CDR3 protein: CASSFGGVETQYF

J gene: TRBJ2-7
D gene: .
clone size: .
V gene: TRBV19
CDR3 DNA: TGTGCCAGTAGTATAGGGGCCGTCTACGAGCAGTACTTC
CDR3 protein: CASSIGAVYEQYF

J gene: TRBJ1-2
D gene: TRBD1
clone size: .
V gene: TRBV5-1
CDR3 DNA: TGCGCCAGCAGCTTGGCCGGGACAGATCACGGCTACACCTTC
CDR3 protein: CASSLAGTDHGYTF

J gene: TRBJ2-7
D gene: TRBD1
clone size: once
V gene: TRBV6-6
CDR3 DNA: TGTGCCAGCAGTCCTCCCGGGACAGGACCTTTTCAGTACTTC
CDR3 protein: CASSPPGTGPFQYF

J gene: TRBJ1-1
D gene: TRBD1
clone size: few
V gene: TRBV9
CDR3 DNA: TGTGCCAGCAGCCTAACAGGGGGAGCGTACACTGAAGCTTTCTTT
CDR3 protein: CASSLTGGAYTEAFF

J gene: TRBJ1-5
D gene: TRBD1
clone size: few
V gene: TRBV28
CDR3 DNA: TGTGCCAGCAGCCGGACAGGGGGTGGCAATCAGCCCCAGCATTTT
CDR3 protein: CASSRTGGGNQPQHF

J gene: TRBJ2-1
D gene: .
clone size: few
V gene: TRBV2
CDR3 DNA: TGTGCCAGCAGTGAGGGCAGTGAGCAGTTCTTC
CDR3 protein: CASSEGSEQFF

J gene: TRBJ2-3
D gene: TRBD2
clone size: once
V gene: TRBV24-1
CDR3 DNA: TGTGCCACCAGTGACCTAAGGCTACGGACTAGCGGGGGATCAGATACGCAGTATTTT
CDR3 protein: CATSDLRLRTSGGSDTQYF

J gene: TRBJ2-4
D gene: .
clone size: .
V gene: TRBV14
CDR3 DNA: TGTGCCAGCGGGGAGAGACCCATTCAGTACTTC
CDR3 protein: CASGERPIQYF

J gene: TRBJ2-2
D gene: .
clone size: .
V gene: TRBV7-9
CDR3 DNA: TGTGCCAGCAGCTTAGCGACAGGGAACACCGGGGAGCTGTTTTTT
CDR3 protein: CASSLATGNTGELFF

J gene: TRBJ1-2
D gene: .
clone size: .
V gene: TRBV28
CDR3 DNA: TGTGCCAGCAGTACTATCAATGGCTACACCTTC
CDR3 protein: CASSTINGYTF

J gene: TRBJ2-5
D gene: .
clone size: few
V gene: TRBV6-5
CDR3 DNA: TGTGCCACCGGGACCGGGGGAGAGACCCAGTACTTC
CDR3 protein: CATGTGGETQYF

J gene: TRBJ2-3
D gene: TRBD2
clone size: .
V gene: TRBV24-1
CDR3 DNA: TGTGCCACCAGTGACCTAAGCGGGGGGGCCACAGATACGCAGTATTTT
CDR3 protein: CATSDLSGGATDTQYF

J gene: TRBJ1-1
D gene: TRBD1
clone size: .
V gene: TRBV6-2/TRBV6-3
CDR3 DNA: TGTGCCAGCAGTCCCACAGGGGGCAGGACAGAAGCTTTCTTT
CDR3 protein: CASSPTGGRTEAFF

J gene: TRBJ1-1
D gene: .
clone size: once
V gene: TRBV20-1
CDR3 DNA: TGCAGTGCTGGTGGGGGAGTGAACACTGAAGCTTTCTTT
CDR3 protein: CSAGGGVNTEAFF

J gene: TRBJ1-2
D gene: .
clone size: .
V gene: TRBV2
CDR3 DNA: TGTGCCAGTTCTCGGGGGGAGAGGGGCTACACCTTC
CDR3 protein: CASSRGERGYTF

J gene: TRBJ2-5
D gene: TRBD2
clone size: .
V gene: TRBV3-1/TRBV3-2
CDR3 DNA: TGTGCCAGCAGCCCTGGACTAGGCGAGACCCAGTACTTC
CDR3 protein: CASSPGLGETQYF

J gene: TRBJ1-2
D gene: TRBD1
clone size: .
V gene: TRBV6-1
CDR3 DNA: TGTGCCAGCAGTGAGGCGGGACAGGTTGGAACTAACTATGGCTACACCTTC
CDR3 protein: CASSEAGQVGTNYGYTF

J gene: TRBJ2-2
D gene: TRBD1
clone size: .
V gene: TRBV5-6
CDR3 DNA: TGTGCCAGCAGCTTAGTCCAGGGGGACACCGGGGAGCTGTTTTTT
CDR3 protein: CASSLVQGDTGELFF

J gene: TRBJ2-5
D gene: .
clone size: .
V gene: TRBV7-8
CDR3 DNA: TGTGCCAGCAGCCGAGGAGCAAATCAAGAGACCCAGTACTTC
CDR3 protein: CASSRGANQETQYF

J gene: TRBJ1-2
D gene: TRBD1
clone size: .
V gene: TRBV6-5
CDR3 DNA: TGTGCCACCGGGAGGACAGGGGAATATGGCTACACCTTC
CDR3 protein: CATGRTGEYGYTF

J gene: TRBJ2-5
D gene: TRBD2
clone size: .
V gene: TRBV11-2
CDR3 DNA: TGTGCCAGCAGCTTTAGCGGGGGGGTGCAAGAGACCCAGTACTTC
CDR3 protein: CASSFSGGVQETQYF

J gene: TRBJ1-4
D gene: TRBD1
clone size: .
V gene: TRBV6-1
CDR3 DNA: TGTGCCAGCAGTGAAGGGAAGGGACAGGGGAGGCGAAAACTGTTTTTT
CDR3 protein: CASSEGKGQGRRKLFF

J gene: TRBJ1-5
D gene: .
clone size: .
V gene: TRBV5-1
CDR3 DNA: TGCGCCAGCAGCGCAGAAAGCACTAGGGGCAATCAGCCCCAGCATTTT
CDR3 protein: CASSAESTRGNQPQHF

J gene: TRBJ2-5
D gene: TRBD1
clone size: .
V gene: TRBV19
CDR3 DNA: TGTGCCAGTAGTATTAGGTTCGCAGGGGGTGAGACCCAGTACTTC
CDR3 protein: CASSIRFAGGETQYF

J gene: TRBJ2-7
D gene: .
clone size: .
V gene: TRBV29-1
CDR3 DNA: TGCAGCGTGGAGAAGGGGCCCAACGAGCAGTACTTC
CDR3 protein: CSVEKGPNEQYF

J gene: TRBJ2-1
D gene: TRBD2
clone size: .
V gene: TRBV29-1
CDR3 DNA: TGCAGCGTGGGCCCGGGACTAGCGGGGGGAAACGAGCAGTTCTTC
CDR3 protein: CSVGPGLAGGNEQFF

J gene: TRBJ1-1
D gene: .
clone size: .
V gene: TRBV10-3
CDR3 DNA: TGTGCCATCAGATCACAGGGACGGGGCACTGAAGCTTTCTTT
CDR3 protein: CAIRSQGRGTEAFF

J gene: TRBJ1-4
D gene: .
clone size: once
V gene: TRBV2
CDR3 DNA: TGTGCCAGCGGTCGGGTGACTAATGAAAAACTGTTTTTT
CDR3 protein: CASGRVTNEKLFF

J gene: TRBJ1-1
D gene: .
clone size: .
V gene: TRBV12-3/TRBV12-4
CDR3 DNA: TGTGCCACCACCATTAGGAGGACTGAAGCTTTCTTT
CDR3 protein: CATTIRRTEAFF